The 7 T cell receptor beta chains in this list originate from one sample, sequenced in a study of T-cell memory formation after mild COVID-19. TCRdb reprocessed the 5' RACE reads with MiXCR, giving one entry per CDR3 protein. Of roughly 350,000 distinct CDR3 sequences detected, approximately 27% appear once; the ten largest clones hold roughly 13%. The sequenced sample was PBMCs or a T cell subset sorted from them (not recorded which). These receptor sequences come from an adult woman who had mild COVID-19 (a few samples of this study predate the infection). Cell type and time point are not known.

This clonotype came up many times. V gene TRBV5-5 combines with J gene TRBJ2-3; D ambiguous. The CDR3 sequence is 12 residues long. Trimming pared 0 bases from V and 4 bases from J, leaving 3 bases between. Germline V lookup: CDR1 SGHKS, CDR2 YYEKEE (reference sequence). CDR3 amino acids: CASSLDADTQYF. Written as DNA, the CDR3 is TGTGCCAGCAGCTTGGACGCAGATACGCAGTATTTT.

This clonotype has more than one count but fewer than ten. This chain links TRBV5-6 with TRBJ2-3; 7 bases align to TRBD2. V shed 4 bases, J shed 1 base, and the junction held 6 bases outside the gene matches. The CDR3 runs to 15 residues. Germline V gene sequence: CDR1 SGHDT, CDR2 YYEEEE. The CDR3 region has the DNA TGTGCCAGCAGCCGTCTAGCGGCTCGCACAGATACGCAGTATTTT. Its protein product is CASSRLAARTDTQYF.

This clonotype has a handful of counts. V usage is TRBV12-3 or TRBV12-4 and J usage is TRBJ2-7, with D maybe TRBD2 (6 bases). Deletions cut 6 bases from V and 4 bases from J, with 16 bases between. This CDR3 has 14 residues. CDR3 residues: CASSPSGGMYEQYF. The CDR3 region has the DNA TGTGCCAGCAGCCCGTCCGGAGGGATGTACGAGCAGTACTTC.

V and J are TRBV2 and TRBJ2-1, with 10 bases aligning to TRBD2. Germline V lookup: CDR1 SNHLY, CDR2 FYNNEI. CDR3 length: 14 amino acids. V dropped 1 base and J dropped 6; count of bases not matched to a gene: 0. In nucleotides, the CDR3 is TGTGCCAGCAGTGAAGGGACTAGCGGCAATGAGCAGTTCTTC. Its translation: CASSEGTSGNEQFF.

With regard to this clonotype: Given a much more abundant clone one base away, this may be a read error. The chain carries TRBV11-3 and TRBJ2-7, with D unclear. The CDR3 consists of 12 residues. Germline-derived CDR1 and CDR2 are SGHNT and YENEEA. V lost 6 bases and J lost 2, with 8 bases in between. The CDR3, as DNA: TGTGCCAGCAGTGGGGATCCCTACGAGCAGTACTTC. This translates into CASSGDPYEQYF.

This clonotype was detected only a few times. The CDR3 nucleotides read TGTGCCATCTTTTCGCCAGGGGGCTTCACCGGGGAGCTGTTTTTT. Protein: CAIFSPGGFTGELFF. The V call is TRBV10-3, the J call TRBJ2-2; 8 bases are shared with TRBD1. This CDR3 is 15 amino acids long. Germline CDR1 ENHRY, CDR2 SYGVKD. V lost 8 bases and J lost 4; bases outside the gene matches: 9.

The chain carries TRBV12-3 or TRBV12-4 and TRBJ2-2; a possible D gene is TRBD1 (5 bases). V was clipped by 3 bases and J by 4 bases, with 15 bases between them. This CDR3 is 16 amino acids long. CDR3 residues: CASSFHAGLGTGELFF. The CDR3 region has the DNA TGTGCCAGCAGTTTCCATGCAGGGCTCGGCACCGGGGAGCTGTTTTTT.